Listed below are T cell receptor beta chains from one sample, sequenced in a study of cytomegalovirus exposure and HLA in healthy donors. The assay was immunoSEQ multiplex PCR, and TCRdb's table has in-frame clones only and misses some. The sample shows more than 200,000 clones, 90% of them seen only once. Sequencing used PBMCs. These receptors all stem from a woman between 25 and 40 years old in good health and CMV-seronegative. Both conserved end residues are part of each CDR3. The order of the fields is CDR3 DNA, CDR3 protein, V gene, clone size, CDR3 length, D gene, J gene. D genes are given only for firm matches. Some rows have no size entry. The others give once, few or many, or a class for an expanded clone.

DNA: TGTGCCAGCAGTTTAGGGACTAGCGGGAGTGCGAGCGAGCAGTACTTC; CDR3: CASSLGTSGSASEQYF; V: TRBV28; size: once; length: 16; D: TRBD2; J: TRBJ2-7
DNA: TGTGCCAGCAGTTCCCTCGGGGGCTCAACTAATGAAAAACTGTTTTTT; CDR3: CASSSLGGSTNEKLFF; V: TRBV28; size: .; length: 16; D: .; J: TRBJ1-4
DNA: TGTGCCAGCAGCCTAGGGACTACGAATGAGCAGTTCTTC; CDR3: CASSLGTTNEQFF; V: TRBV5-6; size: .; length: 13; D: TRBD2; J: TRBJ2-1
DNA: TGTGCCAGCCGATCTTGGCGGAAGGGGGGCAGGGATGCTAATGAAAAACTGTTTTTT; CDR3: CASRSWRKGGRDANEKLFF; V: TRBV27; size: .; length: 19; D: .; J: TRBJ1-4
DNA: TGTGCCAGCAGTTACTCGAGTGGGCCCTCCGAGCAGTACTTC; CDR3: CASSYSSGPSEQYF; V: TRBV6-5; size: .; length: 14; D: .; J: TRBJ2-7
DNA: TGTGCCAGCAGCTCACGGGATTTCCCAGGGGATAGGAATCAGCCCCAGCATTTT; CDR3: CASSSRDFPGDRNQPQHF; V: TRBV5-8; size: .; length: 18; D: .; J: TRBJ1-5
DNA: TGTGCCACCACCGGACAGGACAATCAGCCCCAGCATTTT; CDR3: CATTGQDNQPQHF; V: TRBV15; size: .; length: 13; D: TRBD1; J: TRBJ1-5
DNA: TGTGCCAGCAGCTTAGGCTCGCCCTACGAGCAGTACTTC; CDR3: CASSLGSPYEQYF; V: TRBV11-3; size: .; length: 13; D: .; J: TRBJ2-7
DNA: TGTGCCTGGGAACAGGGGGCCCACGAGCAGTACTTC; CDR3: CAWEQGAHEQYF; V: TRBV30; size: .; length: 12; D: TRBD1; J: TRBJ2-7
DNA: TGTGCCAGCCTACAGGGGGAAAACACCGGGGAGCTGTTTTTT; CDR3: CASLQGENTGELFF; V: TRBV2; size: .; length: 14; D: TRBD1; J: TRBJ2-2
DNA: TGTGCCAGCAGTTTTTGGGGACAGCCGGCAAATCAGCCCCAGCATTTT; CDR3: CASSFWGQPANQPQHF; V: TRBV28; size: .; length: 16; D: TRBD1; J: TRBJ1-5
DNA: TGTGCCAGCAGTTTTCGTGACCTTCGCCCTATGTTCTTC; CDR3: CASSFRDLRPMFF; V: TRBV28; size: .; length: 13; D: .; J: TRBJ2-1
DNA: TGCAGCGTTGTGACCCCGGACAGGGGCCTTTCCTCGGGGCAGTACTTC; CDR3: CSVVTPDRGLSSGQYF; V: TRBV29-1; size: many; length: 16; D: TRBD1; J: TRBJ2-7
DNA: TGTGCCAGCAGTTTATCGGTCGCGGGTCAGCCCCAGCATTTT; CDR3: CASSLSVAGQPQHF; V: TRBV27; size: once; length: 14; D: .; J: TRBJ1-5
DNA: TGTGCCAGTACCGAGGGTAGTCAGCCCCAGCATTTT; CDR3: CASTEGSQPQHF; V: TRBV19; size: .; length: 12; D: .; J: TRBJ1-5
DNA: TGTGCCAGCAAGGGGACAGCAACTCCTTACACTGAAGCTTTCTTT; CDR3: CASKGTATPYTEAFF; V: TRBV2; size: .; length: 15; D: TRBD1; J: TRBJ1-1
DNA: TGTGCCAGCAGCTTAGCGCACAGGGAATCGGGGCCCCAGCATTTT; CDR3: CASSLAHRESGPQHF; V: TRBV7-8; size: .; length: 15; D: .; J: TRBJ1-5
DNA: TGTGCCAGCGGCCCGGGGAATGAAAAACTGTTTTTT; CDR3: CASGPGNEKLFF; V: TRBV6-5; size: .; length: 12; D: .; J: TRBJ1-4
DNA: TGTGCCATCAGTGAGTCTTCGTCTTCCTACGAGCAGTACTTC; CDR3: CAISESSSSYEQYF; V: TRBV10-3; size: .; length: 14; D: .; J: TRBJ2-7
DNA: TGCGCCAGCAGCTCCCCCAGCGGGAGGGCAGGTGCGCCCTACGAGCAGTACTTC; CDR3: CASSSPSGRAGAPYEQYF; V: TRBV5-1; size: .; length: 18; D: TRBD2; J: TRBJ2-7
DNA: TGTGCCAGCAGTTCTGGCAGGGGTTATGGTGGCTACACCTTC; CDR3: CASSSGRGYGGYTF; V: TRBV27; size: .; length: 14; D: .; J: TRBJ1-2
DNA: TGTGCCAGCAGCTTGATTAGTTTCGACGAGCAGTACTTC; CDR3: CASSLISFDEQYF; V: TRBV5-6; size: .; length: 13; D: .; J: TRBJ2-7
DNA: TGTGCCAGCAGCCAACTTCGGGGCTCTGGCGGGAGTGGTTTAGATACGCAGTATTTT; CDR3: CASSQLRGSGGSGLDTQYF; V: TRBV4-2; size: .; length: 19; D: TRBD2; J: TRBJ2-3
DNA: TGTGCCAGCAGTGAACACGGGGGGCTTAACTATGGCTACACCTTC; CDR3: CASSEHGGLNYGYTF; V: TRBV6-1; size: .; length: 15; D: .; J: TRBJ1-2
DNA: TGTGCCAGCAGTGAACCCCGCGACTCTGGAAACACCATATATTTT; CDR3: CASSEPRDSGNTIYF; V: TRBV25-1; size: .; length: 15; D: .; J: TRBJ1-3